These 15 T cell receptor beta chains came from one sample sequenced in a study of OX40 agonist ivuxolimab in advanced cancers. The data were produced by immunoSEQ multiplex PCR, yet TCRdb's version contains in-frame clones alone and is incomplete. In the table there are just under 65,000 clones, 70% to 90% of which are singletons. Here the sequenced sample was CD4+ or CD8+ T cells sorted from blood, taken in a trial of the OX40 agonist ivuxolimab. The receptors were gathered from an adult with an advanced solid tumor such as melanoma, head and neck, liver or kidney cancer.

Here the CDR3 DNA reads TGTGCCAGCAGCTCCAGGGGAAGGAACACTGAAGCTTTCTTT. This encodes CASSSRGRNTEAFF. The V gene is TRBV5-6, the J gene TRBJ1-1; a weak D match, TRBD1 (6 bases). Germline values: CDR1 SGHDT, CDR2 YYEEEE. The CDR3 is 14 residues long. The germline V and J ends were trimmed by 3 bases and 1 base, with 10 bases remaining between them. Using reference TRBV5-6 and TRBJ1-1 for the parts outside the CDR3, the full variable domain is DAGVTQSPTHLIKTRGQQVTLRCSPKSGHDTVSWYQQALGQGPQFIFQYYEEEERQRGNFPDRFSGHQFPNYSSELNVNALLLGDSALYLCASSSRGRNTEAFFGQGTRLTVV.

This chain links TRBV5-1 with TRBJ2-2; D unclear. Between the trimmed V and J ends, which lost 0 bases and 0 bases, there was a span of 9 bases. This CDR3 comprises 16 residues. Germline lookup yields CDR1 SGHRS and CDR2 YFSETQ. As DNA, the CDR3 is TGCGCCAGCAGCTTGGCCGCCAGAACGAACACCGGGGAGCTGTTTTTT. Amino acid sequence: CASSLAARTNTGELFF.

The chain has TRBV5-1 and TRBJ1-1; no definite D call. V was trimmed by 0 bases and J by 1 base, leaving 10 bases between them. CDR3 length equals 15 residues. CDR1 is SGHRS and CDR2 is YFSETQ in the germline V gene. The CDR3 reads CASSLGREANTEAFF. The CDR3 region has the DNA TGCGCCAGCAGCTTGGGGAGAGAAGCGAACACTGAAGCTTTCTTT. The whole variable domain, filled in from reference TRBV5-1 and TRBJ1-1, reads KAGVTQTPRYLIKTRGQQVTLSCSPISGHRSVSWYQQTPGQGLQFLFEYFSETQRNKGNFPGRFSGRQFSNSRSEMNVSTLELGDSALYLCASSLGREANTEAFFGQGTRLTVV.

The genes are TRBV27 and TRBJ1-2, with D possibly being TRBD1 (6 bases). This CDR3 comprises 17 residues. Germline V gene lookup returns CDR1 MNHEY and CDR2 SMNVEV (reference sequence). Trimming left V 0 bases short and J 3 bases short, with 17 bases between. The CDR3, as DNA: TGTGCCAGCAGTTTATCGGCAGGGGCCGTTTCCTACTATGGCTACACCTTC. Protein: CASSLSAGAVSYYGYTF.

This chain uses TRBV5-5 with TRBJ1-2; D call uncertain. The CDR3 extends over 15 amino acids. V lost 1 base, J lost 6 bases, and 16 bases lay in between. Germline V gene sequence: CDR1 SGHKS, CDR2 YYEKEE (reference sequence). The CDR3 loop reads CASSLNQAAWDGYTF. The CDR3 nucleotides read TGTGCCAGCAGCTTGAATCAGGCCGCTTGGGATGGCTACACCTTC.

The rearrangement joins TRBV7-8 to TRBJ1-1; possibly TRBD1 for D (5 bases). Trimming left V 3 bases short and J 8 bases short, with 10 bases between. The CDR3 sequence is 12 residues long. The germline V gene encodes CDR1 SGHVS and CDR2 FQNEAQ. This CDR3 reads CASSFGTLEAFF. CDR3 DNA sequence: TGTGCCAGCAGCTTTGGGACCCTCGAAGCTTTCTTT.

This chain links TRBV7-2 with TRBJ1-1, with a weak D call TRBD1 (5 bases). Germline CDR1 is SGHTA and CDR2 is FQGNSA. Deletions cut 2 bases from V and 6 bases from J, with 19 bases between. This CDR3 is built from 16 residues. CDR3 nucleotide sequence: TGTGCCAGCAGCTTAACTTTGGGAGGGGAGAGGGCTGAAGCTTTCTTT. It codes for CASSLTLGGERAEAFF.

The V and J genes are TRBV14 and TRBJ2-1; D is perhaps TRBD2 (6 bases). Germline lookup yields CDR1 SGHDN and CDR2 FVKESK. The ends were cut back, 3 bases at V and 9 bases at J, with 24 bases in the middle. The CDR3 is 17 amino acids. The CDR3 nucleotides are TGTGCCAGCAGCCATGAGTCTGGGAGGATACGAGATGCTGAGCAGTTCTTC. It codes for CASSHESGRIRDAEQFF.

The chain has TRBV4-2 and TRBJ2-2; 10 nucleotides agree with TRBD2. The CDR3 extends over 16 amino acids. CDR1 and CDR2 (germline): LGHNA, YNFKEQ. Trimming at V came to 1 base and at J to 4 bases, leaving 3 bases not matched to a gene. Written as DNA, the CDR3 is TGTGCCAGCAGCCAAGGGAGCGGGGGGGCCACCGGGGAGCTGTTTTTT. Translating it yields CASSQGSGGATGELFF.

V is TRBV18 and J is TRBJ1-2, with 9 bases lining up with TRBD1. The CDR3 totals 15 residues. V shed 4 bases and J 3 bases; nucleotides not matched to a gene: 6. CDR1 KGHSH and CDR2 LQKENI come from the germline V gene. The CDR3 region is CASSRNTGGDYGYTF. The CDR3 nucleotides are TGTGCCAGCTCACGGAATACAGGGGGCGACTATGGCTACACCTTC.

The rearrangement joins TRBV30 to TRBJ1-5; D possibly corresponds to TRBD1 (5 bases). The CDR3 loop spans 13 amino acids. Germline loops: CDR1 GTSNPN, CDR2 SVGIG (reference sequence). Trimming pared 5 bases from V and 5 bases from J, leaving 13 bases between. CDR3 coding DNA: TGTGCCTGGCGGGGGTCGCGAGATCAGCCCCAGCATTTT. This codes for CAWRGSRDQPQHF.

The chain couples TRBV6-6 to TRBJ2-7; TRBD1 matches at 9 bases. Germline CDR1 and CDR2: MNHNY and SVGAGI (reference sequence). Trimming at V came to 10 bases and at J to 5 bases, leaving 6 bases not matched to a gene. The length of the CDR3 is 12 residues. The CDR3 bases are TGTGCCACCTCATGGACAGGGGACGAGCAGTACTTC. It specifies CATSWTGDEQYF.

In DNA form, the CDR3 reads TGTGCCAGCAGCTTACACACCGGGGAGCTGTTTTTT. This encodes CASSLHTGELFF. This chain connects TRBV7-3 to TRBJ2-2; D is uncertain. Germline V gene data show CDR1 as SGHTA and CDR2 as FQGTGA. Trimming stripped 2 bases from V and 3 bases from J, with 1 base between. The CDR3 covers 12 residues.

The V gene is TRBV5-1, the J gene TRBJ2-7; a possible D gene is TRBD2 (6 bases). The CDR3 loop spans 14 amino acids. The germline V gene has CDR1 SGHRS and CDR2 YFSETQ. V dropped 0 bases and J dropped 3 bases, with 10 bases sitting between them. The CDR3, as DNA: TGCGCCAGCAGCTTGGCCGCGGGAAGCTACGAGCAGTACTTC. Amino acid sequence: CASSLAAGSYEQYF.

This clone was seen only a few times. CDR3: CASSGGGWGFYGYTF. CDR3 nucleotides: TGCGCCAGCAGTGGGGGAGGCTGGGGCTTCTATGGCTACACCTTC. The V call is TRBV10-2, the J call TRBJ1-2, with TRBD1 as a possible D gene (5 bases). The CDR3 spans 15 residues. Trimming shortened V by 4 bases and J by 4 bases, and 16 bases separated the two germline ends. CDR1 and CDR2 from the germline V gene are WSHSY and SAAADI.